Presented here are 25 T cell receptor beta chains from one specimen sequenced in a study of cytomegalovirus exposure and HLA in healthy donors listed by TCRdb under 2017. Receptor amplification or capture employed the immunoSEQ multiplex PCR assay. The multiplex PCR relied on a mix of 60 forward primers for TCR Vbeta segments and 13 reverse primers for TCR Jbeta segments. Here the immuneACCESS table is served through TCRdb, limited to in-frame sequences with V and J called. Missing clones are a known gap in these copies; in checked studies unresolved V genes cover under half, and the rest lacks a known reason. The table for this sample records over 100,000 clones. The top ten clonotypes cover 1.7% of the sample. Specimen: PBMCs. The receptor set was obtained from a man between 18 and 35 years old in good health and CMV-seronegative.

V is TRBV5-4 and J is TRBJ1-2; TRBD1 is a possible D gene (5 bases). V dropped 3 bases and J dropped 3 bases, with 18 bases sitting between them. Germline V gene sequence: CDR1 SGHNT, CDR2 YYREEE (reference sequence). The CDR3 runs to 16 residues. In DNA form, the CDR3 reads TGTGCCAGCAGCTCCCAAAGGACCTGGGGGGACTATGGCTACACCTTC. Translated, it gives CASSSQRTWGDYGYTF. The full variable domain, its missing parts supplied by reference TRBV5-4 and TRBJ1-2, is ETGVTQSPTHLIKTRGQQVTLRCSSQSGHNTVSWYQQALGQGPQFIFQYYREEENGRGNFPPRFSGLQFPNYSSELNVNALELDDSALYLCASSSQRTWGDYGYTFGSGTRLTVV.

The J gene is TRBJ2-3, the V gene TRBV21-1; the table's D call of TRBD2 was not tested on the DNA. TRBV21-1 is a pseudogene locus. This CDR3 spans 16 amino acids. As DNA, the CDR3 is TGTGCCAGCACCAAGGAGCCGGGACTAGGTCTTGATACGCAGTATTTT. Translating it yields CASTKEPGLGLDTQYF.

The chain combines TRBV9 with TRBJ2-5, with TRBD1 identical over 7 bases. Germline V gene lookup returns CDR1 SGDLS and CDR2 YYNGEE. The CDR3 has 14 amino acids. V was clipped by 0 bases and J by 2 bases; unmatched bases: 1. The CDR3, as DNA: TGTGCCAGCAGCGTAGGGACAGGACAAGAGACCCAGTACTTC. Translated, it gives CASSVGTGQETQYF.

This CDR3 reads CASSLVAGENTEAFF. As DNA, the CDR3 is TGTGCCAGCAGCTTAGTAGCGGGGGAGAACACTGAAGCTTTCTTT. The chain couples TRBV7-2 to TRBJ1-1, with D possibly being TRBD1 (5 bases). From germline, CDR1 is SGHTA and CDR2 FQGNSA. The germline V and J ends were trimmed by 1 base and 1 base, with 10 bases remaining between them. The CDR3 extends over 15 amino acids.

This chain connects TRBV15 to TRBJ2-7, with 11 bases matching TRBD1. The V and J ends lost 5 bases and 4 bases, in that order; junction bases with no gene match: 7. The CDR3 is 15 residues long. Germline-derived CDR1 and CDR2 are LNHNV and YYDKDF (reference sequence). The CDR3 nucleotides are TGTGCCACCAGCCGGCCGGGACAGGGGGTTTACGAGCAGTACTTC. It codes for CATSRPGQGVYEQYF.

This chain links TRBV6-1 with TRBJ2-2, with 7 bases lining up with TRBD1. Trimming took 6 bases from V and 2 from J; bases not matched to a gene: 6. Germline loops: CDR1 MNHNS, CDR2 SASEGT. This CDR3 region has 15 residues. DNA of the CDR3: TGTGCCAGCAGGCCGACAGGGCGTAACACCGGGGAGCTGTTTTTT. This encodes CASRPTGRNTGELFF.

J is TRBJ2-4 and V is TRBV5-1, with 12 bases that match TRBD2. The CDR3 contains 17 residues. Germline V gene data show CDR1 as SGHRS and CDR2 as YFSETQ. After removal of 2 bases from V and 4 bases from J, the junction contained 7 bases not matched to a gene. The CDR3 sequence is CASSLWTSGDLKNIQYF. CDR3 coding DNA: TGCGCCAGCAGCTTATGGACTAGCGGGGACCTAAAAAACATTCAGTACTTC.

The chain has TRBV5-1 and TRBJ2-5; D might be TRBD2 (5 bases). V dropped 4 bases and J dropped 4 bases, with 17 bases sitting between them. This CDR3 is built from 15 residues. Germline V gene sequence: CDR1 SGHRS, CDR2 YFSETQ. CDR3 sequence: CASSLTGIRGETQYF. In nucleotides, the CDR3 is TGCGCCAGCAGCCTAACCGGGATCCGGGGAGAGACCCAGTACTTC.

The chain combines TRBV19 with TRBJ2-5, with a possible D match to TRBD2 (5 bases). The CDR3 length is 14 residues. V was shortened by 7 bases and J by 0 bases, with 12 bases between the two germline ends. Germline CDR1 reads LNHDA; CDR2 reads SQIVND (reference sequence). The CDR3 bases are TGTGCCAGTATAGAAAACGGGGACCAAGAGACCCAGTACTTC. It is translated as CASIENGDQETQYF.

The V and J genes are TRBV28 and TRBJ2-1; 9 positions agree with TRBD1. CDR1 is MDHEN and CDR2 is SYDVKM in the germline V gene. The CDR3 runs to 14 residues. V lost 1 base, J lost 10 bases, and 5 bases stayed unmatched. The CDR3 is CASSLSQGAQEQFF. The CDR3, as DNA: TGTGCCAGCAGTTTATCACAGGGGGCCCAGGAGCAGTTCTTC.

This rearrangement joins TRBV1 to TRBJ1-1. TRBV1 constitutes a pseudogene. The length of the CDR3 is 16 residues. The CDR3 reads CTSSQDGVRMNTEAFF. DNA of the CDR3: TGCACCAGCAGCCAAGATGGTGTGAGGATGAACACTGAAGCTTTCTTT.

The genes are TRBV5-1 and TRBJ2-7; 13 nucleotides agree with TRBD2. Germline values: CDR1 SGHRS, CDR2 YFSETQ. This CDR3 contains 18 residues. J was trimmed by 6 bases and V by 0 bases; bases with no gene match: 12. The CDR3 sequence: CASSLGRTSGRLASEQYF. In DNA form, the CDR3 reads TGCGCCAGCAGCTTGGGTAGGACTAGCGGGAGACTTGCTTCCGAGCAGTACTTC. Complete variable domain (other parts from reference TRBV5-1 and TRBJ2-7): KAGVTQTPRYLIKTRGQQVTLSCSPISGHRSVSWYQQTPGQGLQFLFEYFSETQRNKGNFPGRFSGRQFSNSRSEMNVSTLELGDSALYLCASSLGRTSGRLASEQYFGPGTRLTVT.

This chain uses TRBV28 with TRBJ1-2; 10 bases line up with TRBD1. V lost 2 bases, J lost 8 bases, and 14 bases stayed unmatched. Germline V gives CDR1 MDHEN, CDR2 SYDVKM. CDR3 length: 17 amino acids. CDR3 nucleotide sequence: TGTGCCAGCAGTTTAGGGGGATCGACAGGGGGCGCGGGAGGCTACACCTTC. Translating gives CASSLGGSTGGAGGYTF.

The V gene is TRBV7-7, the J gene TRBJ1-6; TRBD1 is a possible D gene (5 bases). This CDR3 region has 14 residues. The germline V gene has CDR1 SSHAT and CDR2 FNYEAQ (reference sequence). V was trimmed by 5 bases and J by 6 bases, leaving 11 bases between them. For the CDR3, the DNA is TGTGCCAGCAGCCCCGGGACTCTTAATTCACCCCTCCACTTT. Translated: CASSPGTLNSPLHF.

This chain connects TRBV30 to TRBJ2-3; TRBD2 agrees at 11 bases. The CDR3 has 12 residues. Germline CDR1 and CDR2: GTSNPN and SVGIG (reference sequence). V lost 6 bases and J lost 5; bases outside the gene matches: 1. The CDR3 here is CACSGGGDTQYF. CDR3 in DNA: TGTGCCTGTAGCGGGGGGGGAGATACGCAGTATTTT.

The chain is built from TRBV18 and TRBJ1-2; 9 bases are a match to TRBD1. With V trimmed by 5 bases and J by 6 bases, 13 bases remained unmatched. The CDR3 loop spans 16 amino acids. The germline gives CDR1 KGHSH, CDR2 LQKENI. The CDR3 coding sequence is TGTGCCAGCTCAACTACTACAGGGGGCGCCGGCGATGGCTACACCTTC. Protein: CASSTTTGGAGDGYTF. Filled out from reference TRBV18 and TRBJ1-2, the complete variable domain reads NAGVMQNPRHLVRRRGQEARLRCSPMKGHSHVYWYRQLPEEGLKFMVYLQKENIIDESGMPKERFSAEFPKEGPSILRIQQVVRGDSAAYFCASSTTTGGAGDGYTFGSGTRLTVV.

This chain uses TRBV4-1 with TRBJ2-7; unclear D gene. Germline V lookup: CDR1 MGHRA, CDR2 YSYEKL. Trimming took 3 bases from V and 3 from J, leaving 9 bases between them. The CDR3 extends over 13 amino acids. CDR3 residues: CASSQSADYEQYF. The CDR3 coding sequence is TGCGCCAGCAGCCAGTCGGCGGACTACGAGCAGTACTTC.

CDR3 region: CSVPPGGSYNEQFF. As DNA, the CDR3 is TGCAGCGTCCCCCCGGGGGGTTCCTACAATGAGCAGTTCTTC. The V and J genes are TRBV29-1 and TRBJ2-1, with 7 bases identical to TRBD2. Per germline, CDR1 SQVTM and CDR2 ANQGSEA. J gave up 1 base and V 6 bases, and 6 bases lay outside the gene matches. This CDR3 region has 14 residues.

The chain employs TRBV19 and TRBJ2-7; 7 bases are shared with TRBD2. Germline CDR1 and CDR2: LNHDA and SQIVND (reference sequence). The CDR3 spans 14 residues. V shed 1 base and J 5 bases; nucleotides not matched to a gene: 5. CDR3: CASSIVPGRDEQYF. DNA of the CDR3: TGTGCCAGTAGTATAGTTCCAGGGAGGGACGAGCAGTACTTC.

The chain carries TRBV30 and TRBJ2-7; TRBD1 matches 8 bases. With V trimmed by 6 bases and J by 5 bases, 12 bases remained unmatched. CDR3 size: 14 residues. Germline CDR1 and CDR2: GTSNPN and SVGIG (reference sequence). This CDR3 is CACALGQGVHEQYF. DNA for the CDR3: TGTGCCTGCGCTCTTGGACAGGGCGTCCACGAGCAGTACTTC.

This sequence joins TRBV6-1 and TRBJ1-1; TRBD1 matches 7 bases. After removal of 2 bases from V and 1 base from J, the junction contained 4 bases not matched to a gene. This CDR3 has 15 amino acids. Germline CDR1 MNHNS, CDR2 SASEGT. The CDR3 bases are TGTGCCAGCAGTGAATTTCGACAGGGGAACACTGAAGCTTTCTTT. Amino acid sequence: CASSEFRQGNTEAFF.

CDR3 bases: TGCGCCAGCAGCCAACTCGGGGGACCGCAATATACGCAGTATTTT. Translation gives CASSQLGGPQYTQYF. The chain carries TRBV4-1 and TRBJ2-3, with D perhaps matching TRBD2 (6 bases). The V gene lost 2 bases and the J gene lost 7 bases, with 16 bases spanning the gap. The CDR3 spans 15 residues. Germline V CDR1 and CDR2: MGHRA, YSYEKL.

The rearrangement joins TRBV11-3 to TRBJ2-2; 7 nucleotides agree with TRBD1. V shed 1 base and J 0 bases; nucleotides not matched to a gene: 8. The germline V gene encodes CDR1 SGHNT and CDR2 YENEEA. This CDR3 has 18 amino acids. CDR3 coding DNA: TGTGCCAGCAGCTTAGGAAGCCGTGACAGGGCGAACACCGGGGAGCTGTTTTTT. Its translation: CASSLGSRDRANTGELFF.

The V call is TRBV5-1, the J call TRBJ1-1, with 7 bases identical to TRBD1. CDR3 size: 13 residues. Germline V gene data show CDR1 as SGHRS and CDR2 as YFSETQ. V trimming: 0 bases; J trimming: 4 bases; junction bases outside the gene matches: 0. CDR3 coding DNA: TGCGCCAGCAGCTTGGACAGGGGCACTGAAGCTTTCTTT. It codes for CASSLDRGTEAFF.

The genes are TRBV7-3 and TRBJ1-1, with 8 nucleotides matching TRBD1. V lost 4 bases and J lost 1; bases outside the gene matches: 8. The CDR3 spans 16 residues. Germline loops: CDR1 SGHTA, CDR2 FQGTGA. Here the CDR3 reads CASSWGGQGRNTEAFF. The CDR3 nucleotides are TGTGCCAGCAGCTGGGGCGGACAGGGTAGGAACACTGAAGCTTTCTTT.